This T cell receptor (beta chain) was profiled in a study of blood T cell repertoires in COVID-19. Overall study: Acute-phase and convalescent COVID-19 samples originated in the United States, Italy and Spain. The cDNA or gDNA used as material had been derived from T cells, B-cell-depleted T cells, or PBMCs.

Seattle patient enrollment occurred during active infection, with longitudinal follow-up thereafter. Looked up from germline, CDR1 is WNHNN and CDR2 is SYGVQD (reference sequence). The CDR3 has 16 residues. V gave up 6 bases and J gave up 5 bases; unmatched junction bases: 10. Original data processing: Reference gene primer amplification yielded estimated nucleated cell counts. Profiling relied on immunoSEQ multiplex PCR, and the TCRdb table lists in-frame clones only, not all of them. That table gives V, J and clone size, and the DNA gave D and trimming. In the table there are around 25,000 clones, approximately 75% of which are singletons.

The receptor's source is a man between 50 and 59 years old with COVID-19, enrolled during active disease. The chain is built from TRBV10-1 and TRBJ2-3, with 11 bases matching TRBD2. Sequencing input: peripheral blood. CDR3 in amino acids: CASSPTSGGWIDTQYF. The DNA for the CDR3 is TGCGCCAGCAGCCCCACTAGCGGGGGATGGATAGATACGCAGTATTTT.